Described below is a single TCR beta chain sequence and its context. A much larger clone differs by one base, so this may be a read error. This sample is part of a study of molecular identifiers for immune sequencing clone quantification. This CDR3 comprises 15 residues. The germline gives CDR1 PRHDT, CDR2 FYEKMQ (reference sequence). V shed 5 bases, J shed 0 bases, and the junction held 5 bases outside the gene matches. TCRdb ran MiXCR on the PCR reads and lists one entry per CDR3 protein. The sample carries 600,000 to 650,000 distinct CDR3 sequences, just under 20% recorded once. This chain links TRBV13 with TRBJ1-1; 8 bases fit TRBD1. Sequences were obtained from naive CD8+ T cells from blood, with Jurkat cell RNA spiked in. Regarding subset: FACS-sorted CD8+CD4-CCR7+CD45RA+ naive T cells. This sequence originates from a human donor in good health. Some libraries in this study had Jurkat cell RNA spiked in. The CDR3 DNA is TGTGCCAGCAGCCTCCAGACAGGGGTGAACACTGAAGCTTTCTTT. Amino acids: CASSLQTGVNTEAFF.